This TCR beta chain was documented in a study of blood T cell repertoires in COVID-19. This clone came up once. Data came from immunoSEQ multiplex PCR; TCRdb stores just in-frame clones and leaves some out. Here the sample spans about 150,000 clones, around 82% being singletons. This sequence was found in a woman in her 50s with acute or convalescent COVID-19. The source material was peripheral blood.

CDR3 protein: CATSDPGTRGHNEQFF. CDR3 sequence (DNA): TGTGCCACCAGTGATCCCGGGACTAGGGGACACAATGAGCAGTTCTTC. The chain uses TRBV24-1 and TRBJ2-1, with 8 bases fitting TRBD2. Per germline, CDR1 KGHDR and CDR2 SFDVKD. The CDR3 length is 16 residues. V was clipped by 3 bases and J by 5 bases; unmatched bases: 8.